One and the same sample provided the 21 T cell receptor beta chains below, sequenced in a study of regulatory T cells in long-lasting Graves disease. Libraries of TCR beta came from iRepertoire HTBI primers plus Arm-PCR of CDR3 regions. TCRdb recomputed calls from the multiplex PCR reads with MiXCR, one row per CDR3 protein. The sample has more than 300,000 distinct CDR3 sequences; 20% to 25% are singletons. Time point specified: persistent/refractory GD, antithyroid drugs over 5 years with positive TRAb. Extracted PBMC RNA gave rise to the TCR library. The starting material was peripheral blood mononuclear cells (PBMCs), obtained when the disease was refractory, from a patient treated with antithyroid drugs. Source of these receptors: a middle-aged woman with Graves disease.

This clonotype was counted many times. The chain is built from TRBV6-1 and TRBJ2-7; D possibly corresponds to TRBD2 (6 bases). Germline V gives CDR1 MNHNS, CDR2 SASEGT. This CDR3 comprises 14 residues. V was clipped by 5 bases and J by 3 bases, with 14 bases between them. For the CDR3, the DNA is TGTGCCAGCAGTCACAAGCGGGCCCACTACGAGCAGTACTTC. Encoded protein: CASSHKRAHYEQYF.

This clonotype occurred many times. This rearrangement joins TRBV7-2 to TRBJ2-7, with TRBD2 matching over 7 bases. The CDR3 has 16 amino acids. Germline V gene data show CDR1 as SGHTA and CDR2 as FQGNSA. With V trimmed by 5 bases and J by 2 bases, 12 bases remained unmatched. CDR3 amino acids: CASSLHLAGLPYEQYF. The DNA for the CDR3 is TGTGCCAGCAGCCTACACTTAGCGGGCCTCCCCTACGAGCAGTACTTC.

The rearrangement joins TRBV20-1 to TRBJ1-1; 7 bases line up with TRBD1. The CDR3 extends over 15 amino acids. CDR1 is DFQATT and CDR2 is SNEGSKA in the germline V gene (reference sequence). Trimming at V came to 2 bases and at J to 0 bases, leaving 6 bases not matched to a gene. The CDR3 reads CSARLFQGVNTEAFF. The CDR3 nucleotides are TGCAGTGCTAGATTATTCCAGGGGGTGAACACTGAAGCTTTCTTT.

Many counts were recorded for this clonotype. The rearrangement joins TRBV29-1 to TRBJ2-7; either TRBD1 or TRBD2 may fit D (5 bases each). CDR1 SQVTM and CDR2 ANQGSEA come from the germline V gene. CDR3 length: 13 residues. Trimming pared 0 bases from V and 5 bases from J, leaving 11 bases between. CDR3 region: CSVEDGGLDEQYF. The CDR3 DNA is TGCAGCGTTGAAGATGGGGGTCTAGACGAGCAGTACTTC.

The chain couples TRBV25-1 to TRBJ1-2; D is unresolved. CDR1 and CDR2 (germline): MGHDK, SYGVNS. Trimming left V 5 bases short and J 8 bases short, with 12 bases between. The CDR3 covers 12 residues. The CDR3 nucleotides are TGTGCCAGCAGTAACGCTTCCCGGGGCTACACCTTC. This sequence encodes CASSNASRGYTF.

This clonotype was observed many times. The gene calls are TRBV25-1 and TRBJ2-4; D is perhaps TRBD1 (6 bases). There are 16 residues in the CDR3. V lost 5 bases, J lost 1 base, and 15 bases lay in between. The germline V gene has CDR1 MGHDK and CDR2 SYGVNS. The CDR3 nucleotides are TGTGCCAGCAGTCCACAGGGTTTTATCGCCAAAAACATTCAGTACTTC. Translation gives CASSPQGFIAKNIQYF. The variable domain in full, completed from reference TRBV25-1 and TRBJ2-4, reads EADIYQTPRYLVIGTGKKITLECSQTMGHDKMYWYQQDPGMELHLIHYSYGVNSTEKGDLSSESTVSRIRTEHFPLTLESARPSHTSQYLCASSPQGFIAKNIQYFGAGTRLSVL.

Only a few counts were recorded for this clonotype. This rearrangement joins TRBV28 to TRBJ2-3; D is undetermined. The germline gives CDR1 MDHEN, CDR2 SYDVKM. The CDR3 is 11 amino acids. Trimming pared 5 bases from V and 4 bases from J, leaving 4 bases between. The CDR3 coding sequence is TGTGCCAGCAGTAGAGCAGATACGCAGTATTTT. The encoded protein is CASSRADTQYF.

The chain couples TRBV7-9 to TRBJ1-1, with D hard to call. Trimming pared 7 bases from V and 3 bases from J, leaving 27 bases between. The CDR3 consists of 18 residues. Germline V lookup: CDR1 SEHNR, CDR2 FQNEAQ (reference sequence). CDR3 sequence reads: CASIYQPGSSARYTEAFF. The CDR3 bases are TGTGCCAGCATTTACCAACCCGGGTCCTCCGCAAGATACACTGAAGCTTTCTTT.

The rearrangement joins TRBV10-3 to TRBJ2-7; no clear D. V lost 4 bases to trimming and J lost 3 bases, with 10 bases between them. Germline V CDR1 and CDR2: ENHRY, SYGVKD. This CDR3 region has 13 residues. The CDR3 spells CAISGAALYEQYF. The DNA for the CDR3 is TGTGCCATCAGTGGGGCGGCTCTCTACGAGCAGTACTTC.

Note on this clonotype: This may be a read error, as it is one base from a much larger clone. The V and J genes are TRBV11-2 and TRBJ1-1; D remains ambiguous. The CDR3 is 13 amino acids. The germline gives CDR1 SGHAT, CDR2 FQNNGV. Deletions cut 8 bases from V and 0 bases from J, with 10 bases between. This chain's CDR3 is CASLQRMNTEAFF. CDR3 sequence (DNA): TGTGCCAGCCTCCAGAGGATGAACACTGAAGCTTTCTTT.

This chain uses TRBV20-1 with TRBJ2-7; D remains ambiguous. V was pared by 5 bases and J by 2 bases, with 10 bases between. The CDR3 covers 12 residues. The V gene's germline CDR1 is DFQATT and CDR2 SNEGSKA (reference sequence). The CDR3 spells CSAGTGPYEQYF. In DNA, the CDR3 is TGCAGTGCTGGAACTGGCCCCTACGAGCAGTACTTC.

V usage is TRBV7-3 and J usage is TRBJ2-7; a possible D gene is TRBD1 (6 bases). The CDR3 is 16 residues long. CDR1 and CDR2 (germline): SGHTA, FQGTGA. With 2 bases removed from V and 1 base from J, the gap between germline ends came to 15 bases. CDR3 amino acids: CASSLSTGYYSYEQYF. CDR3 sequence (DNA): TGTGCCAGCAGCTTATCGACAGGCTACTATTCCTACGAGCAGTACTTC.

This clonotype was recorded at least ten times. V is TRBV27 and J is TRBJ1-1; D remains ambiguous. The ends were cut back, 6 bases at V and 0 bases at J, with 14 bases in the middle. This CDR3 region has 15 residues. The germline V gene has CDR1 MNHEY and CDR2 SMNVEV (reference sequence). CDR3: CASSPMSIMNTEAFF. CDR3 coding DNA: TGTGCCAGCAGCCCCATGTCGATAATGAACACTGAAGCTTTCTTT.

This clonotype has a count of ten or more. The CDR3 loop reads CASSLGQGTYNEQFF. DNA for the CDR3: TGCGCCAGCAGCTTAGGACAGGGGACCTACAATGAGCAGTTCTTC. V usage is TRBV5-1 and J usage is TRBJ2-1; 9 bases agree with TRBD1. The CDR3 runs to 15 residues. Germline values: CDR1 SGHRS, CDR2 YFSETQ. The V segment lost 2 bases and the J segment 2 bases; nucleotides outside the gene matches: 2.

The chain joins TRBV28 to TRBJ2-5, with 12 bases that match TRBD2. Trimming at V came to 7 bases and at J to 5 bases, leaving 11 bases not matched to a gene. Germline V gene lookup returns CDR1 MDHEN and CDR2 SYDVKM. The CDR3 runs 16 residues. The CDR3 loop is CASTAGLAGLTETQYF. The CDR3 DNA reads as TGTGCCAGCACCGCGGGACTAGCGGGCCTAACGGAGACCCAGTACTTC.

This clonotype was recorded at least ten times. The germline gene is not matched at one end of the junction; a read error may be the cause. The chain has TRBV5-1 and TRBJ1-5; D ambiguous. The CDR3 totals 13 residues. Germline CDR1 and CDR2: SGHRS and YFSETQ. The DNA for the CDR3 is TGTGCCAGCAGTTTACTTAGCAATCAGCCCCAGCATTTT. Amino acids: CASSLLSNQPQHF.

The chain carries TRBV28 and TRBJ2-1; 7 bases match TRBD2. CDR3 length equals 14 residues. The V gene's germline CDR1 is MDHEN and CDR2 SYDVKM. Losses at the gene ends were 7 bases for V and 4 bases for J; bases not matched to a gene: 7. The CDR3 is CASNSGAGYNEQFF. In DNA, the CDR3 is TGTGCCAGCAATTCGGGAGCGGGGTACAATGAGCAGTTCTTC.

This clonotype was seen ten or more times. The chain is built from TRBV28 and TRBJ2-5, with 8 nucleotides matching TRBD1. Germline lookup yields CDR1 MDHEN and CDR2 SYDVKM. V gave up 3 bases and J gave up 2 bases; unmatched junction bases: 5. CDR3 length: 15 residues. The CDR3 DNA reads TGTGCCAGCAGTTTGTGGACAGGGAATCAAGAGACCCAGTACTTC. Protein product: CASSLWTGNQETQYF.

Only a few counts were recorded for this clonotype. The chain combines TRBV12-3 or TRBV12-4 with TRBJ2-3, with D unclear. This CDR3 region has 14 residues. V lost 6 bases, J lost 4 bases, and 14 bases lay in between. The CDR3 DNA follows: TGTGCCAGCAGACTCGACCAGCTGTCAGATACGCAGTATTTT. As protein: CASRLDQLSDTQYF.

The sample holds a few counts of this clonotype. The CDR3: CSVEFLAGSSYNEQFF. The CDR3 bases are TGCAGCGTTGAATTCCTAGCGGGAAGCTCCTACAATGAGCAGTTCTTC. This rearrangement joins TRBV29-1 to TRBJ2-1; 9 bases agree with TRBD2. Germline CDR1 and CDR2: SQVTM and ANQGSEA. V trimming: 2 bases; J trimming: 0 bases; junction bases outside the gene matches: 5. This CDR3 region has 16 residues.

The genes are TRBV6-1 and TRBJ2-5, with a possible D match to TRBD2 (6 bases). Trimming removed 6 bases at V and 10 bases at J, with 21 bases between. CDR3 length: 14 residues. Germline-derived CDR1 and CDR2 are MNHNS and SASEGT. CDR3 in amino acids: CASRGEVIREGQYF. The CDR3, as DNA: TGTGCCAGCAGGGGGGAGGTGATAAGAGAAGGCCAGTACTTC.